A single sample gave rise to the 12 T cell receptor beta chains below, sequenced in a study of cytomegalovirus exposure and HLA in healthy donors. PCR amplification relied on 60 Vbeta primers (plus 13 Jbeta primers). Some clones are missing from TCRdb's copy, which holds only in-frame ones; the method was immunoSEQ multiplex PCR. This table has about 170,000 clones, roughly 79% appearing once. What was sequenced was PBMCs. The receptors originated from a woman aged 50 to 60 in good health and CMV-seropositive.

This clone has more than one count but fewer than ten. The chain carries TRBV7-3 and TRBJ1-2; 8 bases fit TRBD1. V was pared by 5 bases and J by 6 bases, with 8 bases of the junction left unmatched. The germline V gene has CDR1 SGHTA and CDR2 FQGTGA. The CDR3 runs to 14 residues. CDR3 in amino acids: CASSPTGAWDGYTF. In DNA, the CDR3 is TGTGCCAGCAGCCCGACAGGGGCTTGGGATGGCTACACCTTC.

This clone was seen a handful of times. This rearrangement joins TRBV28 to TRBJ2-7, with 10 bases that match TRBD1. CDR1 is MDHEN and CDR2 is SYDVKM in the germline V gene. V dropped 5 bases and J dropped 6; count of bases not matched to a gene: 4. The CDR3 is 13 amino acids. CDR3: CASSRDRGGEQYF. The CDR3 bases are TGTGCCAGCAGTCGGGACAGGGGAGGCGAGCAGTACTTC.

The V gene is TRBV7-9, the J gene TRBJ1-5, with 8 nucleotides matching TRBD1. V gave up 5 bases and J gave up 4 bases; unmatched junction bases: 10. CDR3 length equals 16 residues. Germline V CDR1 and CDR2: SEHNR, FQNEAQ (reference sequence). In DNA, the CDR3 is TGTGCCAGCAGCCCTGGTTCCCACAGGGGGAATCAGCCCCAGCATTTT. This encodes CASSPGSHRGNQPQHF.

On this clone itself: The same CDR3 also results from other DNA sequences found in this sample. CDR3 loop: CASSLARNTEAFF. The CDR3 DNA sequence: TGTGCCAGCAGCTTGGCCCGGAACACTGAAGCTTTCTTT. The V call is TRBV5-6, the J call TRBJ1-1; D is undetermined. The germline CDR1 and CDR2 sequences are SGHDT and YYEEEE. CDR3 length: 13 amino acids. V was clipped by 0 bases and J by 1 base, with 4 bases between them. The full variable domain, completed using reference TRBV5-6 and TRBJ1-1, is DAGVTQSPTHLIKTRGQQVTLRCSPKSGHDTVSWYQQALGQGPQFIFQYYEEEERQRGNFPDRFSGHQFPNYSSELNVNALLLGDSALYLCASSLARNTEAFFGQGTRLTVV.

The chain couples TRBV28 to TRBJ1-1; possible D gene TRBD1, 6 bases. The CDR3 is 12 residues long. The ends were cut back, 5 bases at V and 6 bases at J, with 10 bases in the middle. The V gene's germline CDR1 is MDHEN and CDR2 SYDVKM. In nucleotides, the CDR3 is TGTGCCAGCAGTATAGGGACACCTGAAGCTTTCTTT. Amino acid sequence: CASSIGTPEAFF.

This chain joins TRBV5-6 and TRBJ1-2; D not resolved. V was trimmed by 0 bases and J by 2 bases, leaving 5 bases between them. Germline V gene sequence: CDR1 SGHDT, CDR2 YYEEEE. This CDR3 is 13 amino acids long. The CDR3 protein is CASSLGENYGYTF. The CDR3 region has the DNA TGTGCCAGCAGCTTGGGCGAGAACTATGGCTACACCTTC.

This clone was recorded once. V is TRBV27 and J is TRBJ1-1, with 7 nucleotides matching TRBD1. From germline, CDR1 is MNHEY and CDR2 SMNVEV (reference sequence). V lost 2 bases to trimming and J lost 7 bases; unmatched junction nucleotides: 4. The CDR3 covers 13 residues. The CDR3 sequence: CASSLEGGGEAFF. CDR3 DNA sequence: TGTGCCAGCAGTTTAGAAGGGGGCGGTGAAGCTTTCTTT.

The chain couples TRBV5-1 to TRBJ2-2; no firm D call. The CDR3 extends over 15 amino acids. Trimming cost V 2 bases and J 0 bases, with 8 bases left between them. Per the germline V gene, CDR1 is SGHRS and CDR2 is YFSETQ. This CDR3 is CASSFRFANTGELFF. The DNA of the CDR3 is TGCGCCAGCAGCTTTAGATTCGCGAACACCGGGGAGCTGTTTTTT.

This clone has a handful of counts. The chain is built from TRBV7-6 and TRBJ2-3, with 8 bases lining up with TRBD2. Germline trimming cut 2 bases from V and 2 bases from J; bases unmatched to any gene: 6. The germline gives CDR1 SGHVS, CDR2 FNYEAQ. CDR3 length: 16 residues. DNA of the CDR3: TGTGCCAGCAGCTTATGGTCGGGGGGGCCCACAGATACGCAGTATTTT. Translating it yields CASSLWSGGPTDTQYF.

This clone is medium-sized by share. The V call is TRBV10-2, the J call TRBJ2-7, with 10 bases identical to TRBD2. The length of the CDR3 is 13 residues. In germline, CDR1 is WSHSY, CDR2 SAAADI. With V trimmed by 5 bases and J by 4 bases, 2 bases remained unmatched. CDR3 bases: TGCGCCAGCAGTATGGGACTAGCGTACGAGCAGTACTTC. The encoded protein is CASSMGLAYEQYF.

The chain joins TRBV7-2 to TRBJ2-1; 8 bases line up with TRBD2. Per germline, CDR1 SGHTA and CDR2 FQGNSA. The V gene end was trimmed by 5 bases and the J gene end by 4 bases; junction bases not matched to a gene: 16. CDR3 size: 18 residues. The DNA for the CDR3 is TGTGCCAGCAGCCCCCGGGGAAGCGGGAGAAACCAATACAATGAGCAGTTCTTC. It codes for CASSPRGSGRNQYNEQFF.

The chain is built from TRBV7-8 and TRBJ1-5; the D gene is possibly TRBD1 (6 bases). The V end was cut by 3 bases, the J end by 1 base, with 13 bases between. CDR1 is SGHVS, CDR2 FQNEAQ, per germline. The CDR3 length is 16 residues. The DNA of the CDR3 is TGTGCCAGCAGCTTTCTGGCAGGGGAGAGCAATCAGCCCCAGCATTTT. It yields the protein CASSFLAGESNQPQHF.